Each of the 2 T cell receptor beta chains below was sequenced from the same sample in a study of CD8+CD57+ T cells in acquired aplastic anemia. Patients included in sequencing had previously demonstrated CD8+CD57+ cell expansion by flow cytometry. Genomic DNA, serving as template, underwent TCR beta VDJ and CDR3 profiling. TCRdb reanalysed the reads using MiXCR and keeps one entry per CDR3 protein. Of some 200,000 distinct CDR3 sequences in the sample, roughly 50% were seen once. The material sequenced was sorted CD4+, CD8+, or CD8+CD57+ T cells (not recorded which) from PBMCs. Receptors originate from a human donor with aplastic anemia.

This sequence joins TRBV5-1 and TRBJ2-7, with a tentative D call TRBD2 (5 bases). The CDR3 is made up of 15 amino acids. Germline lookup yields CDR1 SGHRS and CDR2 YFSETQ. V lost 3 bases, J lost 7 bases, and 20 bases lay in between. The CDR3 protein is CASSSRGGRSREQYF. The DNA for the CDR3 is TGCGCCAGCAGCTCCCGGGGTGGCAGGAGTAGAGAGCAGTACTTC.

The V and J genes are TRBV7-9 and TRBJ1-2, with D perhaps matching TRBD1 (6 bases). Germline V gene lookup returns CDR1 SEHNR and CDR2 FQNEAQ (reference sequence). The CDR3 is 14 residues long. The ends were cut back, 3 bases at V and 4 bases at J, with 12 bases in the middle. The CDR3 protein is CASSLSGASYGYTF. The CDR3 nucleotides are TGTGCCAGCAGCTTGTCAGGGGCGTCCTATGGCTACACCTTC.